The sequence of this T cell receptor (beta chain) was determined in a study of beta chain features in type 1 diabetes. Study-wide context: No age, gender or cell yield differences were seen between patients and healthy donors. Study-level findings and limits: PCR might favor shorter templates, equally in patients and controls. Shorter TCRB CDR3s, moderately but significantly so, marked every one of the four CD4+ subsets in Type 1 diabetes patients. A cDNA-based sequencing approach could over-represent cells with high TCR expression.

This clone was observed a few times. Its antigen is unidentified. Germline V gene sequence: CDR1 SGHDT, CDR2 YYEEEE. Trimming took 4 bases from V and 8 from J, leaving 18 bases between them. CDR3 size: 15 residues. The study reverse transcribed the entire isolated RNA, so it sequenced expressed TCRB transcripts. Sequencing was performed with immunoSEQ multiplex PCR; in TCRdb, only in-frame clones are kept and a portion is missing. The sample holds some 250,000 clones, around 13% seen once. The specimen was naive CD4+ T cells from blood. This clonotype was sampled from a man aged 30 to 45 with type 1 diabetes. The chain recombines TRBV5-6 with TRBJ2-2; D might be TRBD1 (5 bases). For the CDR3, the DNA is TGTGCCAGCAGCCCGGACATGAAGGGATCGGGGGAGCTGTTTTTT. Translated, it gives CASSPDMKGSGELFF.